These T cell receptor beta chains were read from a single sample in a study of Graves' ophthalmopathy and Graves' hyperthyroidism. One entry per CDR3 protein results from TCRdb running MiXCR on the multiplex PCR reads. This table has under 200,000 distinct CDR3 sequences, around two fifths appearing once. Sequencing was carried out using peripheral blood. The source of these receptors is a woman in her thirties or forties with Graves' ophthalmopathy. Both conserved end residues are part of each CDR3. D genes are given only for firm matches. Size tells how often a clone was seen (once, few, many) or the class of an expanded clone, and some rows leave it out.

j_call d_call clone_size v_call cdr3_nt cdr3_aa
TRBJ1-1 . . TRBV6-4 TGTGCCAGCAGTGACTGGGAAGGGACTGAAGCTTTCTTT CASSDWEGTEAFF
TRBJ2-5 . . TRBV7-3 TGTGCCAGCAGCTTAACCGGAGGGGGGACCCAGTACTTC CASSLTGGGTQYF
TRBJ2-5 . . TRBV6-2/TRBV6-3 TGTGCCAGCAGTTACTCGACAAAGCGGGGAGGGGGAAGGTCCCAGTACTTC CASSYSTKRGGGRSQYF
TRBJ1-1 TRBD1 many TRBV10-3 TGTGCCATCAGTGAGTCCTACAGGGGCACTGAAGCTTTCTTT CAISESYRGTEAFF
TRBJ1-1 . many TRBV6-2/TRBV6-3 TGTGCCAGCAGTTACGGCCTGGCGAACACTGAAGCTTTCTTT CASSYGLANTEAFF
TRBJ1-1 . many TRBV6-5 TGTGCCAGCAGTTACGGGGCAGGGAACACTGAAGCTTTCTTT CASSYGAGNTEAFF
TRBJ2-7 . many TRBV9 TGTGCCAGCAGCGTAGAAGTCGGGCAGTCCTACGAGCAGTACTTC CASSVEVGQSYEQYF
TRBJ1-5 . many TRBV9 TGTGCCAGCAGCAGAAGTTTAGAGTTTGGACCCCAGCATTTT CASSRSLEFGPQHF
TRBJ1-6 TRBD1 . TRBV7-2 TGTGCCAGCAGCTTAGGGGACAGCGGTTTCACACCCCTCCACTTT CASSLGDSGFTPLHF
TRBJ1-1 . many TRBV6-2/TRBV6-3 TGTGCCAGCAGGGGGGAAATCCGGAACACTGAAGCTTTCTTT CASRGEIRNTEAFF
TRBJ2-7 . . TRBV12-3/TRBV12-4 TGTGTCAGCAGTTTAGCCTACGAGCAGTACTTC CVSSLAYEQYF
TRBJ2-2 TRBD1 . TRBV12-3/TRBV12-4 TGTGCCAGCAGTTTACAGGGGGCGGTCGGGGAGCTGTTTTTT CASSLQGAVGELFF
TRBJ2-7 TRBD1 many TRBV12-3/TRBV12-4 TGTGCCAGCAGTTTAATAGGGGGCCTCTCCTACGAGCAGTACTTC CASSLIGGLSYEQYF
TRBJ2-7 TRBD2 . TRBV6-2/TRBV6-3 TGTGCCAGCAGAGTTACAGGGGGACTAGCGAGGACCTACGAGCAGTACTTC CASRVTGGLARTYEQYF
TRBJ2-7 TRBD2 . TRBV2 TGTGCCAGCAGTACTACACCTGGACTAGCGGGAGGGAGCGAGCAGTACTTC CASSTTPGLAGGSEQYF
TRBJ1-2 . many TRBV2 TGTGCCAGCATCGGCAGGGACTATGGCTACACCTTC CASIGRDYGYTF
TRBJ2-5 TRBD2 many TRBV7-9 TGTGCCAGCAACGGCGGTAGCGGGAGTAAGTGGGAGACCCAGTACTTC CASNGGSGSKWETQYF
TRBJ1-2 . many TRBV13 TGTGCCAGCGGGGTACAGGGACTTCACTATGGCTACACCTTC CASGVQGLHYGYTF
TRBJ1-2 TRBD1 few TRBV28 TGTGCCAGCAGTTTATTGCAGGACAGGGATGGCTACACCTTC CASSLLQDRDGYTF
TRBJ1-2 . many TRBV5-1 TGCGCCTCCCGGCCCCCAGGGATGATTGGCTACACCTTC CASRPPGMIGYTF
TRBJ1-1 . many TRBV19 TGTGCCAGTAGTATTCAAAAGTACACTGAAGCTTTCTTT CASSIQKYTEAFF
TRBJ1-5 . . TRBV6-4 TGTGCCAGCAGTGGACTCAACTTCGACAATCAGCCCCAGCATTTT CASSGLNFDNQPQHF
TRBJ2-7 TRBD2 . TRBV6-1 TGTGCCAGCAACGGCGGGAGGGCCTACGAGCAGTACTTC CASNGGRAYEQYF
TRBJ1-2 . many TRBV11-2 TGTGCCAGCAGCCCTTGGGAGGAGCCCGCTAACTATGGCTACACCTTC CASSPWEEPANYGYTF
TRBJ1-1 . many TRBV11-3 TGTGCCAGCAGCTTAATCTTTACTTCGAGGGCTGAAGCTTTCTTT CASSLIFTSRAEAFF
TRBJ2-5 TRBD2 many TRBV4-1 TGCGCCAGCAGCCAAATAGCGGGGACGGAGACCCAGTACTTC CASSQIAGTETQYF
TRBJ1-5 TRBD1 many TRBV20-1 TGCAGTGCGCCGGGACAGGGAAACAATCAGCCCCAGCATTTT CSAPGQGNNQPQHF
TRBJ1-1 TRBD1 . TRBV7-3 TGTGTCAGCAGCTTATTAGGGACAGAGAACACTGAAGCTTTCTTT CVSSLLGTENTEAFF
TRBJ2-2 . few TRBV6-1 TGTGCCAGTCACAGGGAAACGAACACCGGGGAGCTGTTTTTT CASHRETNTGELFF
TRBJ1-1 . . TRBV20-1 TGCAGTGCTAGGGCAGGGAGGAAGACTTCGAACACTGAAGCTTTCTTT CSARAGRKTSNTEAFF
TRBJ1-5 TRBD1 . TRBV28 TGTGCCAGCACCCTCCGGGACAGGGGGAGGAGGAGCAATCAGCCCCAGCATTTT CASTLRDRGRRSNQPQHF
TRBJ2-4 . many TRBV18 TGTGCCAGCTCACCGCCGGATCCCAACGTAGCCAAAAACATTCAGTACTTC CASSPPDPNVAKNIQYF
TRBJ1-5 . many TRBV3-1 TGTGCCTCTGGACCGGGACACCCAAATCAGCCCCAGCATTTT CASGPGHPNQPQHF
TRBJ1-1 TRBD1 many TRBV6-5 TGTGCCAGCGACAGGGGCCGAGCCACTGAAGCTTTCTTT CASDRGRATEAFF
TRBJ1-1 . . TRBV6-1 TGTGCCAGCAGTCCCTGGGACATCTCCACTGAAGCTTTCTTT CASSPWDISTEAFF
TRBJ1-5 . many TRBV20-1 TGCAGTGCTTCCCGGTGGGGAGAGCTCAATAGCAATCAGCCCCAGCATTTT CSASRWGELNSNQPQHF
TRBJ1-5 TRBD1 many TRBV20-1 TGCAGTGCTAGAGGGCCAGGGGGCTTTTATAGCAATCAGCCCCAGCATTTT CSARGPGGFYSNQPQHF
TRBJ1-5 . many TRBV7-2 TGTGCCAGCAGCTCTAGGGTAGCCCAGCCCCAGCATTTT CASSSRVAQPQHF
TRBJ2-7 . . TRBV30 TGTGCCTGGAGCGCCTCAGAGGGGGGCTCCTACGAGCAGTACTTC CAWSASEGGSYEQYF
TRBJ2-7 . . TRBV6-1 TGTGCCAGCAGCGATGGGACCGTCTACGAGCAGTACTTC CASSDGTVYEQYF
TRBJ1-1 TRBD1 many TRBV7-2 TGTGCCAGCAGCTCTTCTTGGACAGGGGCACCGTTTGAAGCTTTCTTT CASSSSWTGAPFEAFF
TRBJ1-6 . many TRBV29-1 TGCAGCGTTCGGGCCGGGGGTTCTAATTCACCCCTCCACTTT CSVRAGGSNSPLHF
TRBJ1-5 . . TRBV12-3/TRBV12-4 TGTGCCAGCAGTTTCTTGACCGCCGATCAGCCCCAGCATTTT CASSFLTADQPQHF
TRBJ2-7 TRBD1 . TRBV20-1 TGCAGTGCTACGCCGGGGACAGCGTTTTACGAGCAGTACTTC CSATPGTAFYEQYF
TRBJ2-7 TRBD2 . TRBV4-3 TGCGCCAGCAGCCCGGGAGTAGCGGGAGGGCCCAGTAACCTCGAGCAGTACTTC CASSPGVAGGPSNLEQYF
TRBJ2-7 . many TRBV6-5 TGTGCCAGCCAGACAGGGGACTATCGGTACTTC CASQTGDYRYF
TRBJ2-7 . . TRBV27 TGTGCCAGCAGTTTTCGGGACAACCCCTACGAGCAGTACTTC CASSFRDNPYEQYF
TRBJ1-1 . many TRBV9 TGTGCCAGCAGCCCCCACCAAACGACAGCTATGAACACTGAAGCTTTCTTT CASSPHQTTAMNTEAFF